This record concerns one T cell receptor beta chain sequence. Its antigen remains unidentified. Base qualities are not at hand, and no much larger clone is one base apart. Receptor amplification or capture employed the immunoSEQ multiplex PCR assay. TCRdb retrieved this table from immuneACCESS and kept in-frame rearrangements only. Not all clones are present; in checked studies, unresolved V genes account for under half, and no reason is known for the remainder. The table for this sample lists roughly 70,000 clones; roughly 92% of them were counted only once. Around 0.38% of the sample is in the top ten clones. This sample is drawn from a study of technical replicates of blood from several donors (dated by TCRdb to the late 2010s). From a lookup of the germline V gene, CDR1 and CDR2 are SGHTA and FQGNSA. V is reduced by 5 bases and J by 4 bases, leaving a spacing of 14 bases between them. From its cysteine to its phenylalanine, the CDR3 spans 14 amino acids. CDR3 DNA only is kept here, 42 bases in frame from base 1.

Sequencing was carried out using T cells isolated from PBMCs. The chain joins TRBV7-2 to TRBJ1-2, with TRBD1 as a weak D call on 5 bases. The source is a human donor in good health. The base sequence is TGTGCCAGCAGCCCCGGGGGTCATTTCTATGGCTACACCTTC. Its amino acids are CASSPGGHFYGYTF.